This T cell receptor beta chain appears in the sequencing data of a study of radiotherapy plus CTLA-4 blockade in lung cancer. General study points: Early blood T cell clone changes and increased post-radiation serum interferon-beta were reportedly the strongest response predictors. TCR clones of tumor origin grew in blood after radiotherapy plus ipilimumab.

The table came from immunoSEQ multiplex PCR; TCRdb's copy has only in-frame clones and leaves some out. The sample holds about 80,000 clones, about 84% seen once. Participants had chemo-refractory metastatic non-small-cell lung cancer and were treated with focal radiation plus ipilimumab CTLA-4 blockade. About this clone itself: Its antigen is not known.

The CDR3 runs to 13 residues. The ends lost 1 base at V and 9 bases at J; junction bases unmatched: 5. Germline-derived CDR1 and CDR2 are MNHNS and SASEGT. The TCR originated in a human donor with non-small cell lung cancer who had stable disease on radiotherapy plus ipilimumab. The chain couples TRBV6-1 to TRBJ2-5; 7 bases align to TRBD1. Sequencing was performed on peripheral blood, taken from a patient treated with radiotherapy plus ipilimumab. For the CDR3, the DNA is TGTGCCAGCAGTGAAGGGGCAGGGGGATCCCAGTACTTC. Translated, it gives CASSEGAGGSQYF.